These 15 T cell receptor beta chains were all obtained from the same sample, sequenced in a study of a mutant IDH1 vaccine in newly diagnosed glioma. Sequencing was performed with immunoSEQ multiplex PCR; in TCRdb, only in-frame clones are kept and a portion is missing. The sample includes fewer than 90,000 clones, 84% of them seen just once. The time point is: week 35, safety follow-up. One vaccine dose held 300 ug of mutant IDH1 20-mer peptide and came with topical imiquimod. Their recognized antigens are unknown. Specimen: PBMCs, collected from a glioma patient whose treatment included an IDH1 peptide vaccine. All receptors derive from a man aged 18 to 29 with glioma.

The rearrangement links TRBV7-2 to TRBJ1-4; the D is unclear. Germline V gene data show CDR1 as SGHTA and CDR2 as FQGNSA. CDR3 size: 14 residues. V lost 1 base to trimming and J lost 8 bases, with 11 bases between them. In nucleotides, the CDR3 is TGTGCCAGCAGCTTAGTGGGGAGCGGAGAAAAACTGTTTTTT. It specifies CASSLVGSGEKLFF.

In its sample, this clone was seen once. The DNA of the CDR3 is TGTGCCAGCAGTTTACTTCGGACTAGCGGCTACAATGAGCAGTTCTTC. Translating it yields CASSLLRTSGYNEQFF. The chain joins TRBV27 to TRBJ2-1; 10 nucleotides line up with TRBD2. V trimming: 2 bases; J trimming: 3 bases; junction bases outside the gene matches: 4. This CDR3 spans 16 amino acids. Germline CDR1 reads MNHEY; CDR2 reads SMNVEV (reference sequence).

The J gene is TRBJ1-1, the V gene TRBV11-2; 7 bases line up with TRBD1. Unmatched junction bases numbered 2, after V lost 1 base and J lost 3 bases. There are 14 residues in the CDR3. Per germline, CDR1 SGHAT and CDR2 FQNNGV. The CDR3 nucleotides are TGTGCCAGCAGCTTAGTCAGGGGGTACACTGAAGCTTTCTTT. Residues: CASSLVRGYTEAFF.

The rearrangement links TRBV7-2 to TRBJ2-3; 7 nucleotides align to TRBD2. Per the germline V gene, CDR1 is SGHTA and CDR2 is FQGNSA. V lost 1 base to trimming and J lost 5 bases; unmatched junction nucleotides: 3. The CDR3 extends over 14 amino acids. DNA for the CDR3: TGTGCCAGCAGCTTAGTTGGGAGGGTAGATACGCAGTATTTT. Its translation: CASSLVGRVDTQYF. Full variable domain (outside the CDR3, taken from reference TRBV7-2 and TRBJ2-3): GAGVSQSPSNKVTEKGKDVELRCDPISGHTALYWYRQSLGQGLEFLIYFQGNSAPDKSGLPSDRFSAERTGGSVSTLTIQRTQQEDSAVYLCASSLVGRVDTQYFGPGTRLTVL.

The chain joins TRBV4-1 to TRBJ2-5; D remains ambiguous. The germline gives CDR1 MGHRA, CDR2 YSYEKL. CDR3 length equals 15 residues. Trimming left V 4 bases short and J 5 bases short, with 17 bases between. The CDR3 DNA reads TGCGCCAGCAGCCCTGGGGATAGGGTTGCGGAGACCCAGTACTTC. Translating gives CASSPGDRVAETQYF.

The gene calls are TRBV18 and TRBJ2-1; D ambiguous. Germline CDR1 is KGHSH and CDR2 is LQKENI. V lost 3 bases to trimming and J lost 8 bases, with 8 bases between them. This CDR3 region has 12 residues. CDR3 amino acids: CASSPFQDEQFF. In DNA form, the CDR3 reads TGTGCCAGCTCACCGTTCCAGGATGAGCAGTTCTTC.

This chain uses TRBV19 with TRBJ1-2; D perhaps matches TRBD1 (5 bases). V was clipped by 4 bases and J by 3 bases, with 15 bases between them. Germline V lookup: CDR1 LNHDA, CDR2 SQIVND (reference sequence). The CDR3 sequence is 15 residues long. The DNA for the CDR3 is TGTGCCAGTAGTACGCCCAGGGTGGGACACTATGGCTACACCTTC. This translates into CASSTPRVGHYGYTF.

The V gene is TRBV27, the J gene TRBJ1-1; tentatively, D is TRBD1 (5 bases). CDR1 and CDR2 (germline): MNHEY, SMNVEV (reference sequence). This CDR3 comprises 14 residues. V lost 1 base and J lost 5, with 11 bases in between. The CDR3 loop reads CASSLWGVRTEAFF. DNA for the CDR3: TGTGCCAGCAGTTTATGGGGGGTTCGTACTGAAGCTTTCTTT.

The V call is TRBV15, the J call TRBJ2-7; tentatively, D is TRBD1 or TRBD2 (5 bases each). Germline lookup yields CDR1 LNHNV and CDR2 YYDKDF (reference sequence). The CDR3 loop spans 15 amino acids. The germline V and J ends were trimmed by 0 bases and 8 bases, with 17 bases remaining between them. The CDR3: CATSRDGTPPRKQYF. CDR3 DNA sequence: TGTGCCACCAGCAGAGATGGGACCCCCCCGAGAAAGCAGTACTTC.

The rearrangement joins TRBV5-1 to TRBJ2-7, with unresolved D. Germline CDR1 and CDR2: SGHRS and YFSETQ. The CDR3 consists of 16 residues. The V and J ends lost 2 bases and 1 base respectively, with 16 bases between them. CDR3 loop: CASSFNGPFSSYEQYF. CDR3 DNA: TGCGCCAGCAGCTTTAACGGGCCCTTCTCGTCCTACGAGCAGTACTTC.

This chain links TRBV28 with TRBJ1-2; D is uncertain. V gave up 6 bases and J gave up 9 bases, with 14 bases separating them. CDR3 length: 12 residues. Germline CDR1 is MDHEN and CDR2 is SYDVKM. For the CDR3, the DNA is TGTGCCAGCAGCTACCAACCCCTTAGCTACACCTTC. As protein: CASSYQPLSYTF.

The chain couples TRBV4-3 to TRBJ1-1; D is possibly TRBD1 (6 bases). The CDR3 length is 18 residues. The V end was cut by 0 bases, the J end by 4 bases, with 21 bases between. CDR1 and CDR2 from the germline V gene are LGHNA and YSLEER. The CDR3 loop reads CASSQDRLPQGILTEAFF. The CDR3 bases are TGCGCCAGCAGCCAAGATCGGTTGCCTCAGGGGATACTCACTGAAGCTTTCTTT.

This clone has only one observation. The genes are TRBV7-9 and TRBJ1-2, with no clear D. The CDR3 has 14 amino acids. With 5 bases removed from V and 1 base from J, the gap between germline ends came to 11 bases. The germline gives CDR1 SEHNR, CDR2 FQNEAQ (reference sequence). The CDR3 loop is CASSHPLLNYGYTF. CDR3 bases: TGTGCCAGCAGCCATCCCTTACTTAACTATGGCTACACCTTC.

The chain employs TRBV5-8 and TRBJ1-4; D gene uncertain. This CDR3 is 15 amino acids long. V was cut by 4 bases and J by 7 bases, with 17 bases left in between. Germline-derived CDR1 and CDR2 are SGHTS and YDEGEE. The CDR3 region is CASSVDSLAGEKLFF. The CDR3 DNA follows: TGTGCCAGCAGCGTCGACTCATTGGCGGGTGAAAAACTGTTTTTT.

V usage is TRBV7-9 and J usage is TRBJ2-7; 8 nucleotides line up with TRBD1. With 5 bases clipped from V and 3 bases from J, the junction kept 9 bases outside the gene matches. The CDR3 length is 15 residues. CDR1 and CDR2 from the germline V gene are SEHNR and FQNEAQ (reference sequence). CDR3 protein: CASSPPGQEFYEQYF. The CDR3 DNA follows: TGTGCCAGCAGCCCGCCGGGACAGGAGTTCTACGAGCAGTACTTC.